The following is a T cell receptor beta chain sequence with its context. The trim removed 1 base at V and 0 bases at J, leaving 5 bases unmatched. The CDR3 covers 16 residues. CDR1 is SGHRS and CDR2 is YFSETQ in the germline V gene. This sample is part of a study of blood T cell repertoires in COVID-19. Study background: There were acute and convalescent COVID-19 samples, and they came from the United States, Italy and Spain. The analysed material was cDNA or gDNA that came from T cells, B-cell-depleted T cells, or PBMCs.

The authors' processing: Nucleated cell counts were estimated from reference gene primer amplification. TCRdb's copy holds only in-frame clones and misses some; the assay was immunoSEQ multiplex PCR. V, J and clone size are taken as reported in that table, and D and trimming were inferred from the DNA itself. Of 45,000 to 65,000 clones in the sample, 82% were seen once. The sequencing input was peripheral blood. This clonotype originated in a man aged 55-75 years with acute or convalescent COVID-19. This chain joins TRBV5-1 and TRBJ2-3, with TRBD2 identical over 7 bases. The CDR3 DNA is TGCGCCAGCAGCTTGATCTCTAGCGGTAGCACAGATACGCAGTATTTT. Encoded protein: CASSLISSGSTDTQYF.